The present T cell receptor beta chain was sequenced within a study of shared clonotypes between healthy human individuals. The V end lost 0 bases, the J end lost 5 bases, and 18 bases lay between the germline ends. The CDR3 consists of 18 residues. CDR1 is SGHRS, CDR2 YFSETQ, per germline. Produced via immunoSEQ multiplex PCR; TCRdb's table is partial and in-frame only. The sample holds 2 million to 2.5 million clones, under 95% seen once. The study's findings and limits: Incomplete sequencing of sorted subsets was indicated by rarefaction despite large depth.

For this clone: The antigen remains undetermined.

The sequence derives from a man aged 18 to 30 in good health. Some clones in this sample may be carry-over from other donors' samples. This sequence joins TRBV5-1 and TRBJ2-6, with a possible D match to TRBD1 (5 bases). The sample was naive CD4+ T cells from PBMCs. Subset in this sample: CD45RA+ positively selected. CDR3 in amino acids: CASSLDSTHPGRANVLTF. CDR3 coding DNA: TGCGCCAGCAGCTTGGACAGCACACACCCAGGGAGGGCCAACGTCCTGACTTTC.